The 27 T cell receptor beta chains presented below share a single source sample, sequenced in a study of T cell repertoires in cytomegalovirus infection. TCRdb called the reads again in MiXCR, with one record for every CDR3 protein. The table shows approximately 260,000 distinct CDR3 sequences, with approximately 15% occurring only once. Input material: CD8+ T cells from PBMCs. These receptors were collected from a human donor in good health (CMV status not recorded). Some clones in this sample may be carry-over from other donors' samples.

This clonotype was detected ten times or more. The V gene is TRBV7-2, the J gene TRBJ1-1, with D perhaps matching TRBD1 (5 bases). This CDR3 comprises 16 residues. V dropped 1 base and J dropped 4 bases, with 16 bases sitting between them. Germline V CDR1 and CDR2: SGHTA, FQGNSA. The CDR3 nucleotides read TGTGCCAGCAGCTTAGACGTCAGGGATCCGGGCACTGAAGCTTTCTTT. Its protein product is CASSLDVRDPGTEAFF.

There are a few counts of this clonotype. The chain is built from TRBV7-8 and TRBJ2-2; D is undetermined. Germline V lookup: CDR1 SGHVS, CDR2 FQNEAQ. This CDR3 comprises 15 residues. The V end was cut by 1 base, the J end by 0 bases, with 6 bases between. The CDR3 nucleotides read TGTGCCAGCAGCTTAGGACACCCGAACACCGGGGAGCTGTTTTTT. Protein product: CASSLGHPNTGELFF.

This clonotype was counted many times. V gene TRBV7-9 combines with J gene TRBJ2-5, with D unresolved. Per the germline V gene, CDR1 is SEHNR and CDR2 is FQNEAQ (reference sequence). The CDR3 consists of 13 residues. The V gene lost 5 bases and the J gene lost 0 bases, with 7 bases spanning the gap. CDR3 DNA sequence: TGTGCCAGCAGCGATACAAACCAAGAGACCCAGTACTTC. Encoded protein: CASSDTNQETQYF.

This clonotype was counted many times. CDR3 protein: CASSLDPPGPANEQFF. The CDR3 DNA follows: TGTGCCAGCAGCCTCGACCCCCCCGGACCGGCGAATGAGCAGTTCTTC. The genes are TRBV7-2 and TRBJ2-1; D gene unclear. Trimming shortened V by 5 bases and J by 7 bases, and 21 bases separated the two germline ends. Germline V lookup: CDR1 SGHTA, CDR2 FQGNSA. The CDR3 spans 16 residues.

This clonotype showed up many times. CDR3 sequence reads: CASSASSTDTQYF. The CDR3 DNA follows: TGTGCCAGCAGCGCCTCTAGCACAGATACGCAGTATTTT. The chain joins TRBV7-8 to TRBJ2-3; D is undetermined. The CDR3 is made up of 13 amino acids. CDR1 and CDR2 from the germline V gene are SGHVS and FQNEAQ. V was pared by 5 bases and J by 0 bases, with 6 bases between.

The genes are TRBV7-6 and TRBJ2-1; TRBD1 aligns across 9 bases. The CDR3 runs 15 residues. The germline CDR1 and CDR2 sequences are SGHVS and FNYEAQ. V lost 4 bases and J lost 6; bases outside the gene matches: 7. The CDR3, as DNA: TGTGCCAGCAGCTCGCCCGGGACAGGGATCAATGAGCAGTTCTTC. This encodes CASSSPGTGINEQFF.

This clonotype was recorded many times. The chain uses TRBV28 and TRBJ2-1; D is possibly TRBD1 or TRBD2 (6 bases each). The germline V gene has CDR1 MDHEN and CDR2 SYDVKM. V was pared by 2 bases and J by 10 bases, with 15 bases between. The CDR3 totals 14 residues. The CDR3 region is CASSLTGAKWEQFF. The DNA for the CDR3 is TGTGCCAGCAGTTTAACGGGGGCGAAGTGGGAGCAGTTCTTC.

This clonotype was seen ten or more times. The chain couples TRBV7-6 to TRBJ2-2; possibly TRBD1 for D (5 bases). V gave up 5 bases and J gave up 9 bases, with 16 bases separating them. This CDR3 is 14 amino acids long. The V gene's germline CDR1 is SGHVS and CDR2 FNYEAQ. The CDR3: CASSPSPGNWELFF. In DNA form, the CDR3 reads TGTGCCAGCAGCCCATCCCCAGGGAATTGGGAGCTGTTTTTT.

The CDR3 protein is CASSQSGQGDTEAFF. The CDR3 nucleotides read TGTGCCAGCAGCCAATCAGGACAGGGGGACACTGAAGCTTTCTTT. The chain is built from TRBV14 and TRBJ1-1; 10 bases are a match to TRBD1. The CDR3 is made up of 15 amino acids. Germline loops: CDR1 SGHDN, CDR2 FVKESK. J was trimmed by 3 bases and V by 2 bases; bases with no gene match: 3.

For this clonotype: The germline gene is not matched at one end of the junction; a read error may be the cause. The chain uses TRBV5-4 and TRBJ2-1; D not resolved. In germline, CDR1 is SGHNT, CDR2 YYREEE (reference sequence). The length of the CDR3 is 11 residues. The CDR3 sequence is CASSLANEHFF. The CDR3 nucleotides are TGTGCCAGCAGCTTAGCCAATGAGCATTTCTTC.

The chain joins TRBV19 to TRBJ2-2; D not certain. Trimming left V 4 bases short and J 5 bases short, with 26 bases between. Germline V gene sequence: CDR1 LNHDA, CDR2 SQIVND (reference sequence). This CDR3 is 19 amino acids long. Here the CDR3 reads CASSTDNPFRVLKTGELFF. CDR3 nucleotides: TGTGCCAGTAGTACCGACAACCCCTTCCGAGTCCTAAAAACCGGGGAGCTGTTTTTT.

In DNA form, the CDR3 reads TGCAGTGCTAGAGGGCAGCCCGGGGACCCGCATCAGCCCCAGCATTTT. This encodes CSARGQPGDPHQPQHF. The chain carries TRBV20-1 and TRBJ1-5; D is possibly TRBD1 (5 bases). Germline lookup yields CDR1 DFQATT and CDR2 SNEGSKA (reference sequence). The V end lost 1 base, the J end lost 5 bases, and 18 bases lay between the germline ends. The CDR3 is made up of 16 amino acids.

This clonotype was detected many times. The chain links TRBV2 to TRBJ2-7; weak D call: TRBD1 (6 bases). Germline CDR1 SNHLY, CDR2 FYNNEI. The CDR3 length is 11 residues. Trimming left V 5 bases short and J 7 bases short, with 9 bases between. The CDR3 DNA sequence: TGTGCCAGCAGTCGACAGGTAGAGCAGTACTTC. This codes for CASSRQVEQYF.

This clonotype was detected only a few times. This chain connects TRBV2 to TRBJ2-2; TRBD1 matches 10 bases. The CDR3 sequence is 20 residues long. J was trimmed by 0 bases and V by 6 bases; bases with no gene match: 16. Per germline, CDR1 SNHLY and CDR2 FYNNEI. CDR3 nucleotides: TGTGCCAGCAGGGGATCCGGGACAGGGGACCCGAAAGCGAACACCGGGGAGCTGTTTTTT. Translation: CASRGSGTGDPKANTGELFF.

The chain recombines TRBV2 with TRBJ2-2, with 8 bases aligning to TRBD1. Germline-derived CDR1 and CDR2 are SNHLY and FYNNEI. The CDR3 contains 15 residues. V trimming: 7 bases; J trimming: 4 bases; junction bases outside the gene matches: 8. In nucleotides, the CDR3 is TGTGCCAGCAACTCGGGACAGGATCCCACCGGGGAGCTGTTTTTT. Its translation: CASNSGQDPTGELFF.

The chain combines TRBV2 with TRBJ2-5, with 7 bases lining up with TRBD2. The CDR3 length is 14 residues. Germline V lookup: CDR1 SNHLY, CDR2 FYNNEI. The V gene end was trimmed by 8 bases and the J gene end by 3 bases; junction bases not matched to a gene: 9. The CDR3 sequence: CASGVVGTKETQYF. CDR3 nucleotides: TGTGCCAGCGGGGTCGTAGGGACTAAAGAGACCCAGTACTTC.

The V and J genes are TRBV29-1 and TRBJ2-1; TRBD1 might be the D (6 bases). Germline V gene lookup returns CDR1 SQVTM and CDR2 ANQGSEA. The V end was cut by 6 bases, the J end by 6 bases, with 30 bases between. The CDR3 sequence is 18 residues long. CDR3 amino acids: CSVSGQGRGAWEVNEQFF. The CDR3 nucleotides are TGCAGCGTCAGCGGCCAGGGCAGGGGTGCCTGGGAAGTCAATGAGCAGTTCTTC.

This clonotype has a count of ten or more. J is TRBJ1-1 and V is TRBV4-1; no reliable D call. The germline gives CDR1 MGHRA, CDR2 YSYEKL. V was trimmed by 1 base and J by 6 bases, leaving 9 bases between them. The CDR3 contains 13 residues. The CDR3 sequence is CASSQVTTAEAFF. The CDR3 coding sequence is TGCGCCAGCAGCCAAGTGACTACAGCTGAAGCTTTCTTT.

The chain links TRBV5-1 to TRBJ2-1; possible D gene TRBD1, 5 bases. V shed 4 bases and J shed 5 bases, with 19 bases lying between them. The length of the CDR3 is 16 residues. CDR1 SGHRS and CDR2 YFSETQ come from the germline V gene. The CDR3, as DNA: TGCGCCAGCAGCCCCCTGGGCTTAGGGGCCAACAATGAGCAGTTCTTC. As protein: CASSPLGLGANNEQFF.

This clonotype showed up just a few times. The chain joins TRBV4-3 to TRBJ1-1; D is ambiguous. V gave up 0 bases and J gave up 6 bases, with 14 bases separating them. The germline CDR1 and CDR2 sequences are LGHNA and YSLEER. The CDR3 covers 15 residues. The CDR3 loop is CASSQEGFGWAEAFF. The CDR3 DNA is TGCGCCAGCAGCCAAGAAGGGTTCGGGTGGGCTGAAGCTTTCTTT.

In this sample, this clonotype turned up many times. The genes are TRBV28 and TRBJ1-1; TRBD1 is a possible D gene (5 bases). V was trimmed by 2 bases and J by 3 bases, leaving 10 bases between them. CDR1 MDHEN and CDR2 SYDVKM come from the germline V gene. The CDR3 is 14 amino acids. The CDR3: CASSLAGLYTEAFF. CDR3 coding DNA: TGTGCCAGCAGTTTAGCAGGGTTGTACACTGAAGCTTTCTTT.

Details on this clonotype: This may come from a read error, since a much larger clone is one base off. This chain's CDR3 is CASTSSGGAGGWTKNIQYF. The CDR3 DNA is TGTGCCAGCACCTCGAGCGGGGGGGCCGGAGGATGGACCAAAAACATTCAGTACTTC. This chain links TRBV7-3 with TRBJ2-4, with TRBD2 matching over 10 bases. CDR3 length: 19 amino acids. Per germline, CDR1 SGHTA and CDR2 FQGTGA. V trimming: 7 bases; J trimming: 2 bases; junction bases outside the gene matches: 17.

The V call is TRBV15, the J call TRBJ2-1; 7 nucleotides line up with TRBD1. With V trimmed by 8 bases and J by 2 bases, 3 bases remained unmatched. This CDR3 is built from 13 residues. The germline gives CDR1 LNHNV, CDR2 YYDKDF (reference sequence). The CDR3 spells CATRDSPYNEQFF. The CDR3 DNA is TGTGCCACCCGGGACAGTCCCTACAATGAGCAGTTCTTC.

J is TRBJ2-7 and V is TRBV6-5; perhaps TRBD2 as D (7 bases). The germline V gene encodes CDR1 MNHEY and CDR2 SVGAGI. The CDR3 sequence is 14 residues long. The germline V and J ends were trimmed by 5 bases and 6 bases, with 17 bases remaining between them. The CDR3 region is CASSSSRRGGEQYF. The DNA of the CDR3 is TGTGCCAGCAGTAGTTCGCGGAGGGGGGGCGAGCAGTACTTC.

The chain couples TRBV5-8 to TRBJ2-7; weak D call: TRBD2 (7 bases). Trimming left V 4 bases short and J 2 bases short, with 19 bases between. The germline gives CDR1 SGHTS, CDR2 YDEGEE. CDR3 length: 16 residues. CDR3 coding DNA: TGTGCCAGCAGCCAATGGACGGGGGGCTTAACCTACGAGCAGTACTTC. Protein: CASSQWTGGLTYEQYF.

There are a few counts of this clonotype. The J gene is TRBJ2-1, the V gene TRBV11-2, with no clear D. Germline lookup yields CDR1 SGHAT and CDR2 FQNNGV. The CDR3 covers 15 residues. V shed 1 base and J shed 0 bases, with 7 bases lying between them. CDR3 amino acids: CASSLGTNSYNEQFF. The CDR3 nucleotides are TGTGCCAGCAGCTTAGGCACAAACTCCTACAATGAGCAGTTCTTC. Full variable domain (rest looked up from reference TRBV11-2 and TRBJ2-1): EAGVAQSPRYKIIEKRQSVAFWCNPISGHATLYWYQQILGQGPKLLIQFQNNGVVDDSQLPKDRFSAERLKGVDSTLKIQPAKLEDSAVYLCASSLGTNSYNEQFFGPGTRLTVL.

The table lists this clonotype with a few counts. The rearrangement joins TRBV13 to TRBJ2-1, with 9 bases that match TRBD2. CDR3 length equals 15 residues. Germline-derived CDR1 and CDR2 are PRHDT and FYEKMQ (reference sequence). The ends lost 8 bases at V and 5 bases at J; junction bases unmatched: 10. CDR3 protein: CASRATSGPDNEQFF. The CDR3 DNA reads TGTGCCAGCCGCGCGACTAGCGGACCAGACAATGAGCAGTTCTTC.